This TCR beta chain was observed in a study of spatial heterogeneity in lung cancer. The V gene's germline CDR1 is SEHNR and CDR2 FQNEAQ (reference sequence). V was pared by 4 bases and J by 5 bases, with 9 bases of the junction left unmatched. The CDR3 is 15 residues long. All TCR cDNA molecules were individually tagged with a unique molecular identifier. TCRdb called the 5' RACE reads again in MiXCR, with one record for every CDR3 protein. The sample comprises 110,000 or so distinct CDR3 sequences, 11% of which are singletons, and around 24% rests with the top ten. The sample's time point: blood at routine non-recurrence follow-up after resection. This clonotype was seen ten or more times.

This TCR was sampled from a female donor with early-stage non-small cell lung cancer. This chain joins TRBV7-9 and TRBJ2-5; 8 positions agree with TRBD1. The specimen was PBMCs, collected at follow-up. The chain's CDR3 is CASSYGQGLTETQYF. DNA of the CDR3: TGTGCCAGCAGCTATGGACAGGGATTAACGGAGACCCAGTACTTC.